These T cell receptor beta chains were read from a single sample in a study of shared clonotypes between healthy human individuals. The table came from immunoSEQ multiplex PCR; TCRdb's copy has only in-frame clones and leaves some out. The sample records roughly 660,000 clones, around 90% being singletons. The sequencing input was memory CD8+ T cells from PBMCs. The receptors come from a man younger than 35 in good health. Some clones in this sample may be carry-over from other donors' samples. Both conserved end residues are part of each CDR3.

CDR3 | J | V
CASSRATSGIPYNEQFF | TRBJ2-1 | TRBV4-1
CASSVGQSYEQYF | TRBJ2-7 | TRBV25-1
CASSTNHGQPQHF | TRBJ1-5 | TRBV28
CASSPDYFRELFF | TRBJ2-2 | TRBV9
CASSLGGRIGGFTDTQYF | TRBJ2-3 | TRBV11-2
CASTWGRRDRNQPQHF | TRBJ1-5 | TRBV2
CASRTRREFYEQYF | TRBJ2-7 | TRBV28
CASSHGSGTGELFF | TRBJ2-2 | TRBV9
CASSGIAYEQFF | TRBJ2-1 | TRBV9
CASSPGPGAGNTIYF | TRBJ1-3 | TRBV13
CASSLSSSGSGGVEKTQYF | TRBJ2-5 | TRBV27
CASSESGQSKNIQYF | TRBJ2-4 | TRBV9
CASSPWTALGTEAFF | TRBJ1-1 | TRBV5-6
CATSRSTSASYEQYF | TRBJ2-7 | TRBV15
CASSFPLYPMNTEAFF | TRBJ1-1 | TRBV28
CASSYSDSISYEQYF | TRBJ2-7 | TRBV6-5
CASSLGFVSNEQFF | TRBJ2-1 | TRBV7-8
CASSLNREKLFF | TRBJ1-4 | TRBV4-1
CAISGRNTGIITYNEQFF | TRBJ2-1 | TRBV10-3
CASSQGPYEQYF | TRBJ2-7 | TRBV25-1
CASSEARGALVDEQYF | TRBJ2-7 | TRBV6-1
CASWGGHSSGRYYNEQFF | TRBJ2-1 | TRBV2
CASSYFQNQPQHF | TRBJ1-5 | TRBV6-5
CASSPSNTIYNEQFF | TRBJ2-1 | TRBV6-5
CSVKTGGSPYEQFF | TRBJ2-1 | TRBV29-1
CAISEYSNTYEQYF | TRBJ2-7 | TRBV10-3
CASSLTSDEQFF | TRBJ2-1 | TRBV18
CASSFGTYAYEQYF | TRBJ2-7 | TRBV28
CASSLLQGVPQETQYF | TRBJ2-5 | TRBV27
CASSQDPRLPLNTEAFF | TRBJ1-1 | TRBV4-3
CASAQGLQLHSPLHF | TRBJ1-6 | TRBV27